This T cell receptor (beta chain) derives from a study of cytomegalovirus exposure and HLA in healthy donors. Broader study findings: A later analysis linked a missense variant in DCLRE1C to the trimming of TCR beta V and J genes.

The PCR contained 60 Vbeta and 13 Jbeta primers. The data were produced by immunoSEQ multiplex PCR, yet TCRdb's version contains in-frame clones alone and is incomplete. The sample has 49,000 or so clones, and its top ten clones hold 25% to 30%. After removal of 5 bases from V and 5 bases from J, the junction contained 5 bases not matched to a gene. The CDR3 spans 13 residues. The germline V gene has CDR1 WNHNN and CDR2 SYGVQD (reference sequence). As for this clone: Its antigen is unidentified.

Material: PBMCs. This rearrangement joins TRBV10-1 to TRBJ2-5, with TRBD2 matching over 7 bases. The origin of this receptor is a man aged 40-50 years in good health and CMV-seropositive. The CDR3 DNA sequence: TGCGCCAGCAGTCTAGCCGGGGGGGAGACCCAGTACTTC. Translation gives CASSLAGGETQYF.